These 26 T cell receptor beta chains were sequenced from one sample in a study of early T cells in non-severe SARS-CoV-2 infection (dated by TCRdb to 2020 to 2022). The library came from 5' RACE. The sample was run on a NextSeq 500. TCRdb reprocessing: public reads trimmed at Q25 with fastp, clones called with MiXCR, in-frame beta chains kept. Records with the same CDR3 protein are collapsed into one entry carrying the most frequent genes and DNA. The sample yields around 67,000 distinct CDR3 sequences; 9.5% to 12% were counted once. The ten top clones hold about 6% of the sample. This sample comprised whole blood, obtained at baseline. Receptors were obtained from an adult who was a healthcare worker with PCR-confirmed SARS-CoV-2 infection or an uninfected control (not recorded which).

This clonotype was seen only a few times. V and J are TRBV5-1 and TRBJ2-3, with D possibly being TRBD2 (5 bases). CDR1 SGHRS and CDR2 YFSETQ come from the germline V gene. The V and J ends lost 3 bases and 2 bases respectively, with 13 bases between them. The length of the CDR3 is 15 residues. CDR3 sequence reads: CASSWGAASTDTQYF. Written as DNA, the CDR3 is TGCGCCAGCAGCTGGGGAGCAGCCTCCACAGATACGCAGTATTTT.

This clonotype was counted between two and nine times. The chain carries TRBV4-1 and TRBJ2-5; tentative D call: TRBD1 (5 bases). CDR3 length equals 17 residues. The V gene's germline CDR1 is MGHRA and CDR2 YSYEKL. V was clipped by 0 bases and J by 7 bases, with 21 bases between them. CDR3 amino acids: CASSQDQGRLSVWTQYF. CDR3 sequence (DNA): TGCGCCAGCAGCCAAGATCAGGGAAGGCTGTCGGTTTGGACCCAGTACTTC.

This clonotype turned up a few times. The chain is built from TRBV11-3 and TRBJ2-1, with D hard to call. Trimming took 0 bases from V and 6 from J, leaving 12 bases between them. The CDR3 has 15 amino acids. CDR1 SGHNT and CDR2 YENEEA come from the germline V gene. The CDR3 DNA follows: TGTGCCAGCAGCTTAGAGGTAGCCCGGGTCAATGAGCAGTTCTTC. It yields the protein CASSLEVARVNEQFF.

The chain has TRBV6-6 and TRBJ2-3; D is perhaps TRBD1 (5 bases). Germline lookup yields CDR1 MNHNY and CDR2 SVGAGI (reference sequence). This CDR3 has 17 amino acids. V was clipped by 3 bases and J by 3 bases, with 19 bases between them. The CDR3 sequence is CASSYQSGYPRTDTQYF. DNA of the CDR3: TGTGCCAGCAGTTATCAATCAGGGTACCCAAGGACAGATACGCAGTATTTT.

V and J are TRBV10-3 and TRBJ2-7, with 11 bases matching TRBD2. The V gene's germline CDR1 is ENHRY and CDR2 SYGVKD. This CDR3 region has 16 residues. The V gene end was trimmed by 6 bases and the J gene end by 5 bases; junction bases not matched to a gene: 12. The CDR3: CAISGIAGGPEHEQYF. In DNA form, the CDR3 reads TGTGCCATCAGCGGGATAGCGGGAGGGCCTGAGCACGAGCAGTACTTC.

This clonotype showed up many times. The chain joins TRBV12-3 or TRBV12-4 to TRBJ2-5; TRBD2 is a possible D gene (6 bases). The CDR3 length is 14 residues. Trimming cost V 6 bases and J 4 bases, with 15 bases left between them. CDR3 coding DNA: TGTGCCAGCAGCTACGGGGGATCGGGAGAGACCCAGTACTTC. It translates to CASSYGGSGETQYF.

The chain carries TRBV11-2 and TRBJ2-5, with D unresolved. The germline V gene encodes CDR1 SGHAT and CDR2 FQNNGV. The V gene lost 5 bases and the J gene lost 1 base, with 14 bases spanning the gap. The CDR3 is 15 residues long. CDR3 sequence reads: CASSKLAQLQETQYF. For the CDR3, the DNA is TGTGCCAGCAGCAAATTGGCCCAGCTCCAAGAGACCCAGTACTTC.

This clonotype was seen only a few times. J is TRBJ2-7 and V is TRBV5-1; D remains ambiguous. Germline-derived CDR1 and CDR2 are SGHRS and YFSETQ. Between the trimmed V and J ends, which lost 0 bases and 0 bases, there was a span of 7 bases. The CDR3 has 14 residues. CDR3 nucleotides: TGCGCCAGCAGCTTGGAGAGGAGCTCCTACGAGCAGTACTTC. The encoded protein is CASSLERSSYEQYF.

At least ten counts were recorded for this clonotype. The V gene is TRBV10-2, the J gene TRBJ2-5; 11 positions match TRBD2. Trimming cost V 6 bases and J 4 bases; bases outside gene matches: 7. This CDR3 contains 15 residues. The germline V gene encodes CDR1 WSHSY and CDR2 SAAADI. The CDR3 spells CASRQLAGVGETQYF. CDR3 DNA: TGCGCCAGCAGACAACTAGCGGGAGTTGGAGAGACCCAGTACTTC.

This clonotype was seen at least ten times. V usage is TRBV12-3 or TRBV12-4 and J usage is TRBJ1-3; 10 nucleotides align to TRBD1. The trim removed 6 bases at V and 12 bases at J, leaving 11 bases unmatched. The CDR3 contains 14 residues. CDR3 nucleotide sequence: TGTGCCAGCAGGGTCCAGGGACAGGGGCCTATCATATATTTT. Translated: CASRVQGQGPIIYF.

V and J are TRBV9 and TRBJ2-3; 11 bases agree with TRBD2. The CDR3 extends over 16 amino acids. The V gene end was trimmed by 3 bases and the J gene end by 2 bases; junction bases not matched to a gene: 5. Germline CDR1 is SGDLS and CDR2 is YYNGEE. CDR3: CASSAGTSGYTDTQYF. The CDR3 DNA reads TGTGCCAGCAGCGCCGGGACTAGCGGTTACACAGATACGCAGTATTTT.

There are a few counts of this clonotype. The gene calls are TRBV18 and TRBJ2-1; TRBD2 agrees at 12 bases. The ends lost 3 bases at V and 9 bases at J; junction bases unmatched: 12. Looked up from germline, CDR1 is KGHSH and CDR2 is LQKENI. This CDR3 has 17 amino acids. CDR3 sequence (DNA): TGTGCCAGCTCACCTACCCCTAGCGGGGGGGTTCTGGGTGAGCAGTTCTTC. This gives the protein CASSPTPSGGVLGEQFF.

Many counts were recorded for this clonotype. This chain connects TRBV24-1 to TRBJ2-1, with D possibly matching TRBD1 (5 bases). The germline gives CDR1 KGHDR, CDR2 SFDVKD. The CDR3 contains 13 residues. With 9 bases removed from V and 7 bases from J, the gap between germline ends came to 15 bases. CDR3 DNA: TGTGCCACCGGGCAGGGTCTAAGGAATGAGCAGTTCTTC. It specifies CATGQGLRNEQFF.

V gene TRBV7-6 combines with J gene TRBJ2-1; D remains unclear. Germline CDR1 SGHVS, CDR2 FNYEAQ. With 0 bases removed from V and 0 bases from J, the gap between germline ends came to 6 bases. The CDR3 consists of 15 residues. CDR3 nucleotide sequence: TGTGCCAGCAGCTTAGCCCCGAGCTCCTACAATGAGCAGTTCTTC. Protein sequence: CASSLAPSSYNEQFF.

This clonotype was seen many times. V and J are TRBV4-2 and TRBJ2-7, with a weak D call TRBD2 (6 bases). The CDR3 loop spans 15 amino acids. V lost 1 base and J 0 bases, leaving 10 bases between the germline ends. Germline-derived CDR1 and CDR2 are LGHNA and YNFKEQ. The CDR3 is CASSQAGDSSYEQYF. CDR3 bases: TGTGCCAGCAGCCAAGCGGGAGACAGCTCCTACGAGCAGTACTTC.

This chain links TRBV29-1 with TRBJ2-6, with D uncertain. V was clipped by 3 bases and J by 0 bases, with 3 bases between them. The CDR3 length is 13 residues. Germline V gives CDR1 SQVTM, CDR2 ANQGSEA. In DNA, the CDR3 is TGCAGCGTTGATACCTCTGGGGCCAACGTCCTGACTTTC. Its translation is CSVDTSGANVLTF.

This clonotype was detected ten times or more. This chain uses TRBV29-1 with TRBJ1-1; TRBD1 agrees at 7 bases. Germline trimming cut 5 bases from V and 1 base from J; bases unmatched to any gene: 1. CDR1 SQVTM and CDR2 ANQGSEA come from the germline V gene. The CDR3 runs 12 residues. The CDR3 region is CSVTGANTEAFF. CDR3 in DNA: TGCAGCGTTACAGGGGCGAACACTGAAGCTTTCTTT.

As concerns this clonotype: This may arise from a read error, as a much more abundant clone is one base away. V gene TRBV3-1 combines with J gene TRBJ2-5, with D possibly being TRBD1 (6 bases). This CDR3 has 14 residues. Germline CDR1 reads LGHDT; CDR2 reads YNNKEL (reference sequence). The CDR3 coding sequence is TGTGTCAGCAGAGAGACAGGAAACCAAGAGACCCAGTACTTC. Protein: CVSRETGNQETQYF.

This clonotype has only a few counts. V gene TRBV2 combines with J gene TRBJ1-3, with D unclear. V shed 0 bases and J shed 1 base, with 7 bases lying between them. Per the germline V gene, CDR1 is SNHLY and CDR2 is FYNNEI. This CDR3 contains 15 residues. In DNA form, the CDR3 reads TGTGCCAGCAGTGAAGCTTTCCCATCTGGAAACACCATATATTTT. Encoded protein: CASSEAFPSGNTIYF.

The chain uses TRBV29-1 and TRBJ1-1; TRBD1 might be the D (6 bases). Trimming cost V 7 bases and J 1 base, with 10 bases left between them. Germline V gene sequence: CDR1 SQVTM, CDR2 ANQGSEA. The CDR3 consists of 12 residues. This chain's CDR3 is CSADRTNTEAFF. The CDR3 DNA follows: TGCAGCGCGGACAGAACGAACACTGAAGCTTTCTTT. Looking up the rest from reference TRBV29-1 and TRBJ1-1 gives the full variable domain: SAVISQKPSRDICQRGTSLTIQCQVDSQVTMMFWYRQQPGQSLTLIATANQGSEATYESGFVIDKFPISRPNLTFSTLTVSNMSPEDSSIYLCSADRTNTEAFFGQGTRLTVV.

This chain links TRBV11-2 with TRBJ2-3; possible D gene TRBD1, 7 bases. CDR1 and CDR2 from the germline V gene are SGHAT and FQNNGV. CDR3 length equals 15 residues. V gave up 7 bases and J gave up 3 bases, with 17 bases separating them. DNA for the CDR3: TGTGCCAGCACCGCAGGGGGGAGTTGGACAGATACGCAGTATTTT. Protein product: CASTAGGSWTDTQYF.

The CDR3 is CASSLPPRGTEAFF. The CDR3 DNA sequence: TGTGCCAGCAGCTTACCTCCGCGAGGCACTGAAGCTTTCTTT. This sequence joins TRBV11-1 and TRBJ1-1; D is ambiguous. There are 14 residues in the CDR3. Germline assignment: CDR1 SGHAT and CDR2 FQDESV (reference sequence). The ends were cut back, 2 bases at V and 4 bases at J, with 11 bases in the middle.

The CDR3 is CASSLEAKGKLFF. CDR3 sequence (DNA): TGTGCCAGCAGCTTAGAAGCAAAAGGAAAACTGTTTTTT. The chain carries TRBV7-9 and TRBJ1-4; D unclear. Per the germline V gene, CDR1 is SEHNR and CDR2 is FQNEAQ (reference sequence). This CDR3 has 13 amino acids. Between the trimmed V and J ends, which lost 1 base and 10 bases, there was a span of 10 bases.

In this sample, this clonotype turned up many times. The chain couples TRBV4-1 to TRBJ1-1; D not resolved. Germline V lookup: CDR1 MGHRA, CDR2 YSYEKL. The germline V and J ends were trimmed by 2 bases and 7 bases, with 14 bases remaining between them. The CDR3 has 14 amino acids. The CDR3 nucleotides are TGCGCCAGCAGCCAACCCGGGATGGTGGTTGAAGCTTTCTTT. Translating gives CASSQPGMVVEAFF.

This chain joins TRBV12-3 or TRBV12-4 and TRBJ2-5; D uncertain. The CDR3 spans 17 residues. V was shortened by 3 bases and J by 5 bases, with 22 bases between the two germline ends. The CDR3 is CASSFRSLSLSRETQYF. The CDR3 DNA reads TGTGCCAGCAGTTTCAGAAGCCTATCTTTAAGTCGGGAGACCCAGTACTTC.

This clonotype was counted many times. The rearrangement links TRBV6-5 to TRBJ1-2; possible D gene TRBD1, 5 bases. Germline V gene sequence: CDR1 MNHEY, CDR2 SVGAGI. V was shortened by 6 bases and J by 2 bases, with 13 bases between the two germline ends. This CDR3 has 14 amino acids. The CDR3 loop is CASSRDGGNYGYTF. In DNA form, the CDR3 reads TGTGCCAGCAGCCGGGACGGCGGCAACTATGGCTACACCTTC.